These T cell receptor beta chains were read from a single sample in a study of blood T cells in healthy people across ages. TCRdb re-called the 5' RACE reads through MiXCR, storing one row per CDR3 protein. In the table there are over 950,000 distinct CDR3 sequences, roughly two fifths of which are singletons. The specimen sequenced was blood. The receptors originated from a man between 18 and 35 years old in good health. CDR3s include the opening cysteine and the closing phenylalanine or tryptophan. The D gene is left open where the match is weak. Only part of the rows carry a size: once, few, many, or a class if the clone is expanded.

clone_size j_call d_call cdr3_length v_call cdr3_aa cdr3_nt
NA TRBJ2-7 NA 12 TRBV7-9 CASSHLKRGEYF TGTGCCAGCAGCCATTTAAAACGGGGCGAGTACTTC
NA TRBJ1-5 NA 15 TRBV12-3/TRBV12-4 CASSLTDPSNQPQHF TGTGCCAGCAGTTTAACAGACCCGAGCAATCAGCCCCAGCATTTT
NA TRBJ2-5 TRBD2 18 TRBV4-3 CASSQDWLAGVEWETQYF TGCGCCAGCAGCCAAGATTGGCTAGCGGGGGTAGAATGGGAGACCCAGTACTTC
few TRBJ2-3 NA 18 TRBV4-1 CASSAAGDNPGRTDTQYF TGCGCCAGCAGCGCTGCGGGGGACAACCCGGGTAGGACAGATACGCAGTATTTT
few TRBJ2-1 NA 15 TRBV9 CASSVGQGYYNEQFF TGTGCCAGCAGCGTAGGTCAGGGGTACTACAATGAGCAGTTCTTC
many TRBJ2-3 NA 15 TRBV12-3/TRBV12-4 CASRSVLAYTDTQYF TGTGCCAGCAGGTCCGTCCTGGCATACACAGATACGCAGTATTTT
NA TRBJ1-1 TRBD1 15 TRBV7-2 CASSLMGQGGTEAFF TGTGCCAGCAGCCTGATGGGACAGGGAGGTACTGAAGCTTTCTTT
NA TRBJ1-4 NA 15 TRBV11-2 CASSLGGQPNEKLFF TGTGCCAGCAGCTTAGGCGGACAGCCTAATGAAAAACTGTTTTTT
NA TRBJ1-1 NA 13 TRBV30 CAWSETSGTEAFF TGTGCCTGGAGTGAGACGAGCGGTACTGAAGCTTTCTTT
few TRBJ1-1 NA 14 TRBV2 CASSEAQGNTEAFF TGTGCCAGCAGTGAGGCACAGGGGAACACTGAAGCTTTCTTT
NA TRBJ1-5 TRBD1 13 TRBV29-1 CSDPTGGNQPQHF TGCAGCGACCCAACAGGGGGAAACCAGCCCCAGCATTTT
NA TRBJ2-1 NA 14 TRBV4-3 CASSQERTANEQFF TGCGCCAGCAGCCAAGAGAGGACGGCTAATGAGCAGTTCTTC
many TRBJ1-2 NA 15 TRBV12-3/TRBV12-4 CASRRGEQGNYGYTF TGTGCCAGCAGGAGAGGGGAACAGGGTAACTATGGCTACACCTTC
NA TRBJ2-3 NA 15 TRBV12-3/TRBV12-4 CASSPSGGSGDTQYF TGTGCCAGCAGTCCTTCCGGTGGGTCGGGAGATACGCAGTATTTT
NA TRBJ1-1 NA 14 TRBV10-3 CAISASAGNTEAFF TGTGCCATCAGCGCCTCGGCAGGGAACACTGAAGCTTTCTTT
few TRBJ1-1 NA 14 TRBV5-5 CASSFEVTATEAFF TGTGCCAGCAGCTTCGAAGTCACCGCCACTGAAGCTTTCTTT
NA TRBJ1-6 NA 15 TRBV5-1 CASSLAGTTHSPLHF TGCGCCAGCAGCTTGGCAGGGACTACCCATTCACCCCTCCACTTT
NA TRBJ2-7 TRBD1 23 TRBV6-2/TRBV6-3 CASSYSAFLGQGASLYNSYEQYF TGTGCCAGCAGTTACTCGGCGTTTTTGGGGCAGGGGGCGTCGCTTTATAACTCCTACGAGCAGTACTTC
NA TRBJ1-2 NA 13 TRBV16 CASGAGTNYGYTF TGTGCCAGCGGTGCCGGGACTAACTATGGCTACACCTTC
NA TRBJ2-3 TRBD2 15 TRBV28 CASIPGGDSTDTQYF TGTGCCAGCATTCCCGGGGGGGATAGCACAGATACGCAGTATTTT
NA TRBJ2-5 NA 14 TRBV10-3 CAISESTGRETQYF TGTGCCATCAGTGAGTCTACGGGGCGGGAGACCCAGTACTTC
NA TRBJ2-1 TRBD2 16 TRBV20-1 CRAPTGGLATYNEQFF TGCAGAGCCCCAACCGGAGGACTAGCGACCTACAATGAGCAGTTCTTC
few TRBJ1-6 NA 17 TRBV7-9 CASSLASDMLDNSPLHF TGTGCCAGCAGCTTAGCTTCTGACATGCTTGATAATTCACCCCTCCACTTT
few TRBJ2-1 TRBD2 14 TRBV20-1 CSARHSGGDNEQFF TGCAGTGCTAGGCACAGCGGGGGAGACAATGAGCAGTTCTTC
few TRBJ1-1 NA 15 TRBV6-5 CASSTSGTGGTEAFF TGTGCCAGCAGTACCTCAGGGACCGGGGGGACTGAAGCTTTCTTT
few TRBJ2-7 TRBD2 14 TRBV20-1 CSARNSGGAGEQYF TGCAGTGCTAGAAATAGCGGGGGGGCGGGTGAGCAGTACTTC
NA TRBJ2-1 NA 16 TRBV4-1 CASSQESGLAYNEQFF TGCGCCAGCAGCCAAGAATCAGGGTTGGCCTACAATGAGCAGTTCTTC
NA TRBJ1-2 NA 13 TRBV7-9 CASSQRDLYGYTF TGTGCCAGCAGCCAGAGAGATCTCTATGGCTACACCTTC
NA TRBJ2-3 NA 14 TRBV21-1 CASSNRHDTDTQYF TGTGCCAGCAGTAATAGACATGACACAGATACGCAGTATTTT
NA TRBJ2-1 NA 13 TRBV28 CASSGGRANEQFF TGTGCCAGCAGTGGTGGCAGGGCGAATGAGCAGTTCTTC
NA TRBJ1-6 TRBD1 15 TRBV7-9 CASSFAGQVNSPLHF TGTGCCAGCAGCTTCGCAGGACAGGTTAATTCACCCCTCCACTTT
few TRBJ2-1 TRBD2 14 TRBV7-9 CASSSPGLENEQFF TGTGCCAGCAGCTCGCCGGGACTAGAGAATGAGCAGTTCTTC
many TRBJ1-6 NA 14 TRBV27 CATAMAAGDSPLHF TGTGCCACGGCGATGGCGGCCGGGGATTCACCCCTCCACTTT
NA TRBJ1-4 NA 15 TRBV5-1 CASKLTRATNEKLFF TGCGCCAGCAAGCTGACCCGTGCAACTAATGAAAAACTGTTTTTT
NA TRBJ2-7 TRBD2 17 TRBV5-1 CASSPLGAAGGSNEQYF TGCGCCAGCAGCCCCCTCGGGGCAGCGGGGGGGTCCAATGAGCAGTACTTC
NA TRBJ1-5 NA 15 TRBV7-2 CASSRSGQSNQPQHF TGTGCCAGCAGCCGCTCTGGGCAGAGCAATCAGCCCCAGCATTTT
few TRBJ2-1 NA 15 TRBV12-3/TRBV12-4 CASSSSGDNGVEQFF TGTGCCAGCAGTTCCTCCGGGGACAACGGCGTTGAGCAGTTCTTC
NA TRBJ1-1 NA 15 TRBV7-8 CASSLRPTGTTEAFF TGTGCCAGCAGCTTACGGCCGACGGGCACCACTGAAGCTTTCTTT
NA TRBJ1-5 NA 14 TRBV12-3/TRBV12-4 CASSSGGPNQPQHF TGTGCCAGCAGTTCGGGGGGGCCGAATCAGCCCCAGCATTTT
NA TRBJ2-5 TRBD2 17 TRBV25-1 CASSDPGLGKTQETQYF TGTGCCAGCAGTGACCCGGGACTAGGGAAGACCCAAGAGACCCAGTACTTC
few TRBJ1-6 NA 16 TRBV5-6 CASSLVDRPYNSPLHF TGTGCCAGCAGCTTGGTCGACAGGCCCTATAATTCACCCCTCCACTTT
many TRBJ2-3 TRBD2 13 TRBV20-1 CSDQRGVTDTQYF TGCAGTGACCAGCGGGGAGTCACAGATACGCAGTATTTT
few TRBJ1-5 NA 17 TRBV4-1 CASSQVVIPTGNQPQHF TGCGCCAGCAGCCAAGTAGTCATTCCGACGGGGAATCAGCCCCAGCATTTT
few TRBJ1-5 TRBD1 15 TRBV20-1 CSARVGQGRHQPQHF TGCAGTGCTAGAGTCGGACAGGGGCGGCATCAGCCCCAGCATTTT
few TRBJ2-2 NA 15 TRBV12-3/TRBV12-4 CASSLRGGFTGELFF TGTGCCAGCAGTTTGCGGGGCGGATTTACCGGGGAGCTGTTTTTT
few TRBJ2-1 NA 14 TRBV6-5 CASSYISPYNEQFF TGTGCCAGCAGTTACATCTCTCCCTACAATGAGCAGTTCTTC
NA TRBJ2-7 TRBD1 14 TRBV2 CAGLTTGTGSQQYF TGTGCCGGCCTGACGACTGGGACAGGGAGTCAGCAGTACTTC
NA TRBJ2-5 NA 13 TRBV20-1 CSARATSGETQYF TGCAGTGCTCGGGCCACGTCAGGGGAGACCCAGTACTTC
many TRBJ1-5 TRBD1 14 TRBV28 CASSFGTGNQPQHF TGTGCCAGCAGTTTTGGGACAGGTAATCAGCCCCAGCATTTT